These T cell receptor beta chains were read from a single sample in a study of T cells of healthy individuals. TCRdb processed the 5' RACE reads anew with MiXCR; each CDR3 protein has one entry. Of around 100,000 distinct CDR3 sequences detected, approximately 15% appear once; the ten largest clones hold roughly 6.2%. The receptors here all came from a human donor in good health. Both conserved end residues are part of each CDR3. D genes are given only for firm matches. The size field is filled for only some rows; it gives once, few, many or a size class.

. | few | 12 | TRBJ1-5 | TRBV20-1 | CSAWAGDQPQHF | TGCAGTGCTTGGGCAGGGGATCAGCCCCAGCATTTT
. | . | 14 | TRBJ2-5 | TRBV5-1 | CASSTTGTKETQYF | TGCGCCAGCAGTACTACCGGGACCAAAGAGACCCAGTACTTC
TRBD2 | many | 18 | TRBJ2-1 | TRBV6-6 | CASSYSRTSDGGYNEQFF | TGTGCCAGCAGTTACTCGAGGACTAGCGATGGGGGGTACAATGAGCAGTTCTTC
TRBD2 | few | 15 | TRBJ2-1 | TRBV4-1 | CASSQLAGGINEQFF | TGCGCCAGCAGCCAACTAGCGGGGGGGATAAATGAGCAGTTCTTC
. | few | 13 | TRBJ2-4 | TRBV20-1 | CSAEATSKNIQYF | TGCAGTGCTGAAGCGACCTCCAAAAACATTCAGTACTTC
TRBD1 | many | 17 | TRBJ1-1 | TRBV18 | CASLRDRGGVMNTEAFF | TGTGCCAGCTTACGGGACAGGGGGGGCGTCATGAACACTGAAGCTTTCTTT
. | many | 15 | TRBJ1-5 | TRBV6-2/TRBV6-3 | CASRTMTERDQPQHF | TGTGCCAGCAGAACCATGACAGAGCGAGATCAGCCCCAGCATTTT
. | many | 12 | TRBJ1-1 | TRBV7-9 | CASSFSGTEAFF | TGTGCCAGCAGTTTTTCTGGCACTGAAGCTTTCTTT
TRBD2 | . | 16 | TRBJ2-5 | TRBV12-3/TRBV12-4 | CASSPTRREEGETQYF | TGTGCCAGCAGTCCCACCCGGCGGGAGGAAGGAGAGACCCAGTACTTC
. | . | 14 | TRBJ1-1 | TRBV7-9 | CASSLAGEGTEAFF | TGTGCCAGCAGCTTAGCAGGGGAAGGCACTGAAGCTTTCTTT
TRBD1 | . | 17 | TRBJ1-2 | TRBV2 | CASSFPGSGQNNYGYTF | TGTGCCAGCAGTTTTCCCGGGTCGGGACAGAACAACTATGGCTACACCTTC
. | few | 17 | TRBJ2-3 | TRBV24-1 | CATSDPQEGIGTDTQYF | TGTGCCACCAGTGATCCGCAGGAGGGAATCGGCACAGATACGCAGTATTTT
. | . | 14 | TRBJ2-2 | TRBV12-3/TRBV12-4 | CASSLVWGAGELFF | TGTGCCAGCAGTTTAGTCTGGGGGGCCGGGGAGCTGTTTTTT
TRBD1 | . | 14 | TRBJ1-5 | TRBV5-5 | CASSLRQGGQPQHF | TGTGCCAGCAGCTTGAGACAGGGCGGTCAGCCCCAGCATTTT
. | many | 12 | TRBJ2-7 | TRBV29-1 | CSVVSKKYEQYF | TGCAGCGTTGTCAGCAAAAAGTACGAGCAGTACTTC
. | few | 17 | TRBJ2-1 | TRBV4-3 | CASSQSRGVGSYNEQFF | TGCGCCAGCAGCCAAAGTAGGGGCGTGGGATCCTACAATGAGCAGTTCTTC